A selection of T cell receptor beta chains follows, all from one sample in a study of cytomegalovirus exposure and HLA in healthy donors. Some clones are missing from TCRdb's copy, which holds only in-frame ones; the method was immunoSEQ multiplex PCR. The sample shows fewer than 200,000 clones, approximately 80% of them seen only once. Sequencing input: PBMCs. These receptors originate from a woman under 40 in good health and CMV-seronegative. CDR3s include the opening cysteine and the closing phenylalanine or tryptophan. Each record gives: J gene, clone size, D gene, V gene, CDR3 DNA, CDR3 protein. D genes are given only for firm matches. The size entry is marked missing in some rows and otherwise reads once, few, many or a size class.

TRBJ2-1	-	TRBD2	TRBV19	TGTGCCAGTACGATCAGGACTAGCGGGATTAGCTCCTACAATGAGCAGTTCTTC	CASTIRTSGISSYNEQFF
TRBJ2-1	-	TRBD2	TRBV7-6	TGTGCCAGCAGCTCCATGGGTAGCGGGGGATACAATGAGCAGTTCTTC	CASSSMGSGGYNEQFF
TRBJ2-3	-	TRBD2	TRBV19	TGTGCCAGTAGTATAGCCCTGGGACTAGCGGGATTGGCAGATACGCAGTATTTT	CASSIALGLAGLADTQYF
TRBJ2-1	once	TRBD2	TRBV5-1	TGCGCCAGCAGCTTGGGGACTAGCGGGTTTTACAATGAGCAGTTCTTC	CASSLGTSGFYNEQFF
TRBJ1-2	-	TRBD1	TRBV30	TGTGCCTGGAGGACAGGGGGCGGGGGCTACACCTTC	CAWRTGGGGYTF
TRBJ1-4	-	TRBD1	TRBV9	TGTGCCAGCAGCCCAGACAGGGATGAAAAACTGTTTTTT	CASSPDRDEKLFF
TRBJ2-7	-	TRBD1	TRBV9	TGTGCCAGCAGCGTTGGGACAGGCGCCTACGAGCAGTACTTC	CASSVGTGAYEQYF
TRBJ2-1	-	TRBD2	TRBV7-2	TGTGCCAGCAGCTACCGAAGCGGGGGCCGACGGGAGCAGTTCTTC	CASSYRSGGRREQFF
TRBJ1-1	-	-	TRBV20-1	TGCAGTGCTAGGGGCCCCACTGAAGCTTTCTTT	CSARGPTEAFF
TRBJ1-4	-	TRBD1	TRBV5-5	TGTGCCAGCAGCCTGGACAGGGCGGGGGATGAAAAACTGTTTTTT	CASSLDRAGDEKLFF
TRBJ2-1	-	TRBD2	TRBV7-9	TGTGCCAGCAGCACCGGACTAGCGGTCTACAATGAGCAGTTCTTC	CASSTGLAVYNEQFF
TRBJ2-1	few	-	TRBV7-2	TGTGCCAGCAGCTTACCCCAAGCTAGCGCCCTGCTAAATGAGCAGTTCTTC	CASSLPQASALLNEQFF
TRBJ1-5	-	TRBD1	TRBV5-6	TGTGCCAGCAGCTTTGGGACAGGGCTCGGCAATCAGCCCCAGCATTTT	CASSFGTGLGNQPQHF
TRBJ2-5	-	-	TRBV5-1	TGCGCCAGCATCCGAGACGCTAGCTTCTCGGGAGAGACCCAGTACTTC	CASIRDASFSGETQYF
TRBJ1-6	-	-	TRBV15	TGTGCCACCAGCCCAGGCTCTCGTGACTCACCCCTCCACTTT	CATSPGSRDSPLHF
TRBJ2-2	-	TRBD2	TRBV7-9	TGTGCCAGCAGCCCTAGCGGGAGGGCCCCCGGGGAGCTGTTTTTT	CASSPSGRAPGELFF
TRBJ2-1	-	-	TRBV7-9	TGTGCCAGCAGCTCTGAGCGGAACTCCTACAATGAGCAGTTCTTC	CASSSERNSYNEQFF
TRBJ2-5	-	TRBD2	TRBV7-3	TGTGCCAGCAGCCTTTACGGGACTAGTGGTTCGGAGACCCAGTACTTC	CASSLYGTSGSETQYF
TRBJ1-5	few	-	TRBV6-6	TGTGCCAGCAGCGCAAGGACGGGAAATAGCAATCAGCCCCAGCATTTT	CASSARTGNSNQPQHF
TRBJ1-4	-	-	TRBV6-5	TGTGCCAGCAGTTACTCGAGGACAGAATTAAATGAAAAACTGTTTTTT	CASSYSRTELNEKLFF
TRBJ2-2	-	TRBD2	TRBV2	TGTGCCAGCAATCTCCCGGGGGGGCCTGGCGGGGAGCTGTTTTTT	CASNLPGGPGGELFF
TRBJ2-1	-	TRBD2	TRBV7-8	TGTGCCAGCAGCCGGTTGACTAGCGGGGGCGGGAATGAGCAGTTCTTC	CASSRLTSGGGNEQFF
TRBJ2-1	few	-	TRBV7-9	TGTGCCAGCAGCCTTTGGACAGAAGACTACAATGAGCAGTTCTTC	CASSLWTEDYNEQFF
TRBJ2-7	-	TRBD1	TRBV11-1	TGTGCCAGCACCCGGAAAGGGACAGGGGCCCTCGAGCAGTACTTC	CASTRKGTGALEQYF
TRBJ2-1	-	TRBD2	TRBV13	TGTGCCAGCAGCTTACTCCTAGCGGGAGGGTGGTACAATGAGCAGTTCTTC	CASSLLLAGGWYNEQFF
TRBJ1-5	-	TRBD1	TRBV28	TGTGCCAGCAGTTGGGCAGGGGGTAGCAATCAGCCCCAGCATTTT	CASSWAGGSNQPQHF
TRBJ2-7	-	TRBD1	TRBV30	TGTGCCTGGAGTGTCACCGGACAGGTCGAGCAGTACTTC	CAWSVTGQVEQYF
TRBJ2-7	-	TRBD1	TRBV10-3	TGTGCCAGCGTAGATACCAGGGGGTCGTACGAGCAGTACTTC	CASVDTRGSYEQYF
TRBJ1-2	-	-	TRBV7-8	TGTGCCAGCAGCCCCAGACTAACCCTTAACTATGGCTACACCTTC	CASSPRLTLNYGYTF
TRBJ2-7	-	TRBD2	TRBV4-3	TGCGCCAGCAGCCAAGATCTGAATCGAGGACTAGCGGGTATCGAGCAGTACTTC	CASSQDLNRGLAGIEQYF
TRBJ2-2	-	-	TRBV6-5	TGTGCCAGCAGCCCCGAGGTCTGGGGCCGGGAGCTGTTTTTT	CASSPEVWGRELFF
TRBJ2-7	-	-	TRBV9	TGTGCCAGCAGCGTAGAGGTAGCGCTCGAATGGAACGAGCAGTACTTC	CASSVEVALEWNEQYF
TRBJ2-7	-	TRBD1	TRBV7-3	TGTGCCAGCAGCTTCTTTGGACAGGGAGGCTACGAGCAGTACTTC	CASSFFGQGGYEQYF
TRBJ2-7	-	-	TRBV2	TGTGCCAGCAGTGTACGACAGGGACTTCGATACGAGCAGTACTTC	CASSVRQGLRYEQYF
TRBJ1-2	-	-	TRBV29-1	TGCAGCGTTGGGGGACTTTATGGCTACACCTTC	CSVGGLYGYTF
TRBJ2-3	-	-	TRBV5-4	TGTGCCAGCAGCTTGTGGAGGGATACGCAGTATTTT	CASSLWRDTQYF